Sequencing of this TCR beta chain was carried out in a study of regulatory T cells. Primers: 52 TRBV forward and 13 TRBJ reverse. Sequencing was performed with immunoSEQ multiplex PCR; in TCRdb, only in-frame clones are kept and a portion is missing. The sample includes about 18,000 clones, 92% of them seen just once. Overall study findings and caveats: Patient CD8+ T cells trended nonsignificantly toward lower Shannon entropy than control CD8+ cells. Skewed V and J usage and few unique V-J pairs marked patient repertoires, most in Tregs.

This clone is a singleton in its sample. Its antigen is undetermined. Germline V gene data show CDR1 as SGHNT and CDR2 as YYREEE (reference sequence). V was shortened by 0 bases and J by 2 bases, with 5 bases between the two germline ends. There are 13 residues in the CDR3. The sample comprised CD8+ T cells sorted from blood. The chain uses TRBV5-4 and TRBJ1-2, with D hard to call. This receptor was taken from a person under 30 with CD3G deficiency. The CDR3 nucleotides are TGTGCCAGCAGCTTGGACAGAAACTATGGCTACACCTTC. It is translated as CASSLDRNYGYTF.